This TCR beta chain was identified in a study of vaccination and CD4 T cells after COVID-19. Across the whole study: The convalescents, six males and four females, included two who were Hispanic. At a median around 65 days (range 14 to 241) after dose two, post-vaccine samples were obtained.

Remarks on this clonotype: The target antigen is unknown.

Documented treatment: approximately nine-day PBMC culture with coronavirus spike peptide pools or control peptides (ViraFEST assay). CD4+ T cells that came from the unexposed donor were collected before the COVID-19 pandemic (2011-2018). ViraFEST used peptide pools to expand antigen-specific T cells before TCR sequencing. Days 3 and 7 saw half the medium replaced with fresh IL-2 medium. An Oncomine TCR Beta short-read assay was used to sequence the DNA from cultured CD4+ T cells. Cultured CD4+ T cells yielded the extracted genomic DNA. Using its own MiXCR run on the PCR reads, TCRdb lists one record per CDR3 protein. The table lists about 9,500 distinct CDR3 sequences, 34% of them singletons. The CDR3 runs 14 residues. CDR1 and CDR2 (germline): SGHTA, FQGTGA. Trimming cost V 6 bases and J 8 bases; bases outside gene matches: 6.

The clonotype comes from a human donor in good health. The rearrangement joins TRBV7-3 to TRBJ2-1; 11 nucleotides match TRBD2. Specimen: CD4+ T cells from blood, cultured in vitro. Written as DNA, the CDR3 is TGTGCCAGCAGTCCGTTAGCGGGAGGGGATGAGCAGTTCTTC. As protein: CASSPLAGGDEQFF.